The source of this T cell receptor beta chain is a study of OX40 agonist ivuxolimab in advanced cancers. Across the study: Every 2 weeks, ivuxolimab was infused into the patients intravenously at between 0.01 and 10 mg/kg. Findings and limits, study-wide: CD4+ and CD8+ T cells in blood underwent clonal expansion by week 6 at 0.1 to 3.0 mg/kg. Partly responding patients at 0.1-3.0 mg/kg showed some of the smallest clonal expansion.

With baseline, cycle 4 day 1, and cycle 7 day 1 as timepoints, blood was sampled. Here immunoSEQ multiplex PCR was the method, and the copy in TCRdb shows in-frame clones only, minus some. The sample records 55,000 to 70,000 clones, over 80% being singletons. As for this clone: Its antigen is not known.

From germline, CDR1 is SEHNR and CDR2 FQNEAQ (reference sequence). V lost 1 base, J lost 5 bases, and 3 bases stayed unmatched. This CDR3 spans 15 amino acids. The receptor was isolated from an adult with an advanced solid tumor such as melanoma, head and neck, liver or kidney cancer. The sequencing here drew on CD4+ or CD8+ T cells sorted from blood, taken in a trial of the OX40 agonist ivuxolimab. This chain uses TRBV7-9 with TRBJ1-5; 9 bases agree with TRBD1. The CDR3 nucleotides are TGTGCCAGCAGCTTAGGGACAGGGGCTCATCAGCCCCAGCATTTT. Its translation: CASSLGTGAHQPQHF. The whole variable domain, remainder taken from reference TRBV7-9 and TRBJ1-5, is DTGVSQNPRHKITKRGQNVTFRCDPISEHNRLYWYRQTLGQGPEFLTYFQNEAQLEKSRLLSDRFSAERPKGSFSTLEIQRTEQGDSAMYLCASSLGTGAHQPQHFGDGTRLSIL.